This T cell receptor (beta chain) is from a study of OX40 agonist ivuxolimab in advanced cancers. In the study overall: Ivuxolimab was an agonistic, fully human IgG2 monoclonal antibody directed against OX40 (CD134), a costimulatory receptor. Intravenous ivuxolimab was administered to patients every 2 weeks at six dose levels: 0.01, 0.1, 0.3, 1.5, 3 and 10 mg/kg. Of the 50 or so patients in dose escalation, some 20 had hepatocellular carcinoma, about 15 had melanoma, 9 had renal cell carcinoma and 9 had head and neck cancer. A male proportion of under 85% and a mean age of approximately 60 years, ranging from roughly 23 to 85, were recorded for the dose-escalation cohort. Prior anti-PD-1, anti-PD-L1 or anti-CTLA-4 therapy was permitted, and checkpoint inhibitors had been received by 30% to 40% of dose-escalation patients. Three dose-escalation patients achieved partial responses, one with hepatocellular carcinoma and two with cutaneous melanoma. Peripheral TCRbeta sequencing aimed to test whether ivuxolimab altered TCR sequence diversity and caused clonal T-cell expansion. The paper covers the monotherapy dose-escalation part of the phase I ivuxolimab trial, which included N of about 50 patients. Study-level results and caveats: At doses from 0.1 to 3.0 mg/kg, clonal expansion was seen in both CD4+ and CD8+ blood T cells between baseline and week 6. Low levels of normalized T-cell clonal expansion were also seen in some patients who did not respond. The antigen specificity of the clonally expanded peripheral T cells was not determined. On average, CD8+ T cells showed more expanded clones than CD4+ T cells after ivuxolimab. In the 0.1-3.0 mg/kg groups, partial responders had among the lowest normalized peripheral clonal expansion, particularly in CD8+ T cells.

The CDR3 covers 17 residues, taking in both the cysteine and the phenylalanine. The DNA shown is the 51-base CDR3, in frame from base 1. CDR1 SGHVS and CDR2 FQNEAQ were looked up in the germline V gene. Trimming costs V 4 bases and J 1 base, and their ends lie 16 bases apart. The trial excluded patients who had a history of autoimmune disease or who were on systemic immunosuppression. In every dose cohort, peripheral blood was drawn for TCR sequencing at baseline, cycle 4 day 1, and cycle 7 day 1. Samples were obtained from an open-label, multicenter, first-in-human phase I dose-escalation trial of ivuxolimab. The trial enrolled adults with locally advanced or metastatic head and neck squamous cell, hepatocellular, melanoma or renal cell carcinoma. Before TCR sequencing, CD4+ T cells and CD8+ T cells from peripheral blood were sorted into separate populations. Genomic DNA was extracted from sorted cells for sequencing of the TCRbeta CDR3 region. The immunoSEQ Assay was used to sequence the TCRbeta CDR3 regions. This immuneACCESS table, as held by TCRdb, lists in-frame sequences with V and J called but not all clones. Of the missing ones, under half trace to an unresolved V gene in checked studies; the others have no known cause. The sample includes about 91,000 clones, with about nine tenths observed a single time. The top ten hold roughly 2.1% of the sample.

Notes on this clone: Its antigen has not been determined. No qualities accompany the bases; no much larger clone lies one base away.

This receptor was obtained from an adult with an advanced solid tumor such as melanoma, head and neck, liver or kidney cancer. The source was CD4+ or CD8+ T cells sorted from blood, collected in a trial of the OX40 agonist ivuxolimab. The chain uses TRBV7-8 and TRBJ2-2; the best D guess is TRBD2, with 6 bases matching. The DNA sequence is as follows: TGTGCCAGCAGCTCAATTGGATATAGCGGGAACACCGGGGAGCTGTTTTTT. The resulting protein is CASSSIGYSGNTGELFF.